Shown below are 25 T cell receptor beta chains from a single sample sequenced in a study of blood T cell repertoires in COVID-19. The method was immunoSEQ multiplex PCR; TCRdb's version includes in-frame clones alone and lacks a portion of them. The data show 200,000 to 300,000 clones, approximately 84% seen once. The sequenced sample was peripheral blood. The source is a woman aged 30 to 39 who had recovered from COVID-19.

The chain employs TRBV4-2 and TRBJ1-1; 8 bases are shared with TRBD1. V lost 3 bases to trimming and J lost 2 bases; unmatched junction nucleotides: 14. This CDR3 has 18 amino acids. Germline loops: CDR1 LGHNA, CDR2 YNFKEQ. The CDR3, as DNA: TGTGCCAGCAGCCAGGGTGTTGTGACAGGGGAGATAAACACTGAAGCTTTCTTT. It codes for CASSQGVVTGEINTEAFF.

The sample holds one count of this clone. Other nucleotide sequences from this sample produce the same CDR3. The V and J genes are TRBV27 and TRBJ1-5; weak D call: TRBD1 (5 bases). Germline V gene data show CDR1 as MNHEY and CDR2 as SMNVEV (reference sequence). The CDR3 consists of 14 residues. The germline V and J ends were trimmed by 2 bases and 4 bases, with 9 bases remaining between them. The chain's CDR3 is CASSLRGGNQPQHF. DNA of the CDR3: TGTGCCAGCAGTTTACGTGGGGGGAATCAGCCCCAGCATTTT.

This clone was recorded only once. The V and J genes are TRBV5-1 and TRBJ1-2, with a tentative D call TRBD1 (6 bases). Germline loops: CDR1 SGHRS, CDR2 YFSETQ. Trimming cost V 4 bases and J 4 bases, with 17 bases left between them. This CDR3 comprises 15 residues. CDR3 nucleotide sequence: TGCGCCAGCAGCACTGGGGACACGGGGGGCTATGGCTACACCTTC. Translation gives CASSTGDTGGYGYTF.

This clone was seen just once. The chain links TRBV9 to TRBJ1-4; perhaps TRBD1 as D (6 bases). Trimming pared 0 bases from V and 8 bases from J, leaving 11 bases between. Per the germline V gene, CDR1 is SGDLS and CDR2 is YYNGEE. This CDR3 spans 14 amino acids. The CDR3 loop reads CASSVDGRGEKLFF. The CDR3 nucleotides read TGTGCCAGCAGCGTAGACGGGAGGGGGGAAAAACTGTTTTTT.

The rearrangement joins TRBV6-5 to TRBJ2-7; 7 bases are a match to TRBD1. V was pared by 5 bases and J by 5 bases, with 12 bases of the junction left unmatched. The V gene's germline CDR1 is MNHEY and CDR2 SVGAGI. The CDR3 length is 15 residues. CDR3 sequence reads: CASSPGTALSHEQYF. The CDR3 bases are TGTGCCAGCAGTCCCGGGACAGCCCTATCCCACGAGCAGTACTTC.

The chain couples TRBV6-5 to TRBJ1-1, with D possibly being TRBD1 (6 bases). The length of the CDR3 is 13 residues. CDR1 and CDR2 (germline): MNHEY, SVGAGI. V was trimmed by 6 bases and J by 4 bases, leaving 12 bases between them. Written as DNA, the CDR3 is TGTGCCAGCAGCCGACCAGGGGCCACTGAAGCTTTCTTT. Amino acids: CASSRPGATEAFF.

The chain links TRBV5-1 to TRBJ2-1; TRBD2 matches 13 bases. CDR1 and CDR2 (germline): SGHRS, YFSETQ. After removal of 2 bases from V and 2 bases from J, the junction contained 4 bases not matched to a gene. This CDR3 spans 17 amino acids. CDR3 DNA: TGCGCCAGCAGCTTCATTACTAGCGGGGGGGCCTACAATGAGCAGTTCTTC. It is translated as CASSFITSGGAYNEQFF.

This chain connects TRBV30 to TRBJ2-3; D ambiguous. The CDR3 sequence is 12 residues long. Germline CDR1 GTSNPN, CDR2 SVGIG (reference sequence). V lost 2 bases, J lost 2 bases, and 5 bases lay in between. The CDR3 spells CAWSRYTDTQYF. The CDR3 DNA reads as TGTGCCTGGAGTCGCTACACAGATACGCAGTATTTT.

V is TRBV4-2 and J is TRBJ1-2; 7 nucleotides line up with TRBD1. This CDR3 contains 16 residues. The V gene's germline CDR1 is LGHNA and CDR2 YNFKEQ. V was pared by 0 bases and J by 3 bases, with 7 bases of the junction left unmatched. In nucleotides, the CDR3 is TGTGCCAGCAGCCAAGAGGGGGCGACAGGGTACTATGGCTACACCTTC. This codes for CASSQEGATGYYGYTF.

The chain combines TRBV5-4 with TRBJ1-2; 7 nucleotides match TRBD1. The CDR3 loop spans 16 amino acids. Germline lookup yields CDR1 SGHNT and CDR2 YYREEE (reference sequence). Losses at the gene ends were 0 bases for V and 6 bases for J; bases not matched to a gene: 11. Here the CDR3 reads CASSLAGGSGGDGYTF. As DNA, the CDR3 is TGTGCCAGCAGCTTGGCAGGGGGATCAGGGGGTGATGGCTACACCTTC.

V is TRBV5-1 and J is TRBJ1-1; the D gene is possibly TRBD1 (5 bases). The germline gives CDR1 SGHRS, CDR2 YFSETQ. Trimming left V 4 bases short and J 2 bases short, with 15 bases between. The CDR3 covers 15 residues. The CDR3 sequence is CASSPRGGLNTEAFF. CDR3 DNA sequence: TGCGCCAGCAGCCCAAGGGGAGGCCTTAACACTGAAGCTTTCTTT.

The CDR3 reads CASSFFNGNEQFF. In DNA form, the CDR3 reads TGTGCCAGCAGCTTCTTTAACGGCAATGAGCAGTTCTTC. The chain joins TRBV5-5 to TRBJ2-1, with D unclear. With 2 bases removed from V and 6 bases from J, the gap between germline ends came to 9 bases. The CDR3 spans 13 residues. CDR1 and CDR2 (germline): SGHKS, YYEKEE (reference sequence).

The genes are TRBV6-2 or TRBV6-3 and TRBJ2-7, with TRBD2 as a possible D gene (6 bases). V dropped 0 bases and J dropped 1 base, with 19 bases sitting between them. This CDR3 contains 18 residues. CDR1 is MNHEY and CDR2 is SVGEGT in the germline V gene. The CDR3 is CASSYSTRKSWGSYEQYF. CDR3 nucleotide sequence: TGTGCCAGCAGTTACTCGACTAGAAAGTCCTGGGGTTCCTACGAGCAGTACTTC.

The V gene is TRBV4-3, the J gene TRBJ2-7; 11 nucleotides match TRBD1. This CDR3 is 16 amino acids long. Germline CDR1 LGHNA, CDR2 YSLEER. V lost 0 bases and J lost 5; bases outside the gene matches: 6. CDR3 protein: CASSQESGTGGNEQYF. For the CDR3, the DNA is TGCGCCAGCAGCCAAGAATCCGGGACAGGGGGTAACGAGCAGTACTTC.

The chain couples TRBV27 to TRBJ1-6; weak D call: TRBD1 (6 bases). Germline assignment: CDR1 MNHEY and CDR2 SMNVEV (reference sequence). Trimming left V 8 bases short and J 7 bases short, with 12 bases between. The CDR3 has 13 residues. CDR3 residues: CASSQGENSPLHF. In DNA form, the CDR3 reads TGTGCCAGCTCACAGGGTGAGAATTCACCCCTCCACTTT.

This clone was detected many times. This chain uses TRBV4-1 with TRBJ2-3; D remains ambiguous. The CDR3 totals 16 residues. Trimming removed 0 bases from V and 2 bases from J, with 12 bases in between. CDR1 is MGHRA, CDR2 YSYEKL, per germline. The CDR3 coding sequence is TGCGCCAGCAGCCAAGATGTAGAGGCCGTCACAGATACGCAGTATTTT. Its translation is CASSQDVEAVTDTQYF.

CDR3 amino acids: CASSSGGYGYTF. The CDR3, as DNA: TGTGCCAGCAGCTCCGGGGGGTATGGCTACACCTTC. The rearrangement links TRBV5-4 to TRBJ1-2, with a possible D match to TRBD1 (5 bases). CDR1 SGHNT and CDR2 YYREEE come from the germline V gene (reference sequence). Trimming stripped 3 bases from V and 5 bases from J, with 8 bases between. The CDR3 is 12 residues long.

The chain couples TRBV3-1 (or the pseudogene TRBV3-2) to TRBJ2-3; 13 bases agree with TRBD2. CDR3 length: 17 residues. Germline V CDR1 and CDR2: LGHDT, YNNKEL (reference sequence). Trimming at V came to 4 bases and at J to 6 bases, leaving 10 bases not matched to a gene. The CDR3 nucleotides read TGTGCCAGCAGCCCAGGACTAGCGGGGGAGTTGGTGGATACGCAGTATTTT. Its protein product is CASSPGLAGELVDTQYF.

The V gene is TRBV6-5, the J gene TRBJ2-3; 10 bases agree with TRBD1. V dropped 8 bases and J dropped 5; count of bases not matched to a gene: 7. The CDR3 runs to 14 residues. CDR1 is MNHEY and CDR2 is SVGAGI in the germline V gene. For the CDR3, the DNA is TGTGCCAGCTTCCCGGGACAGGGGAAAGATACGCAGTATTTT. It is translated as CASFPGQGKDTQYF.

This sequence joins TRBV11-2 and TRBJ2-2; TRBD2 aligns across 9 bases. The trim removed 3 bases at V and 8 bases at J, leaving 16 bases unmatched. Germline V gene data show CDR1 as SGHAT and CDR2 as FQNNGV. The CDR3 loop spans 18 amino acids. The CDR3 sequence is CASSFSRQGAGGLGELFF. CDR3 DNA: TGTGCCAGCAGCTTTTCTCGTCAGGGAGCGGGGGGCTTGGGGGAGCTGTTTTTT.

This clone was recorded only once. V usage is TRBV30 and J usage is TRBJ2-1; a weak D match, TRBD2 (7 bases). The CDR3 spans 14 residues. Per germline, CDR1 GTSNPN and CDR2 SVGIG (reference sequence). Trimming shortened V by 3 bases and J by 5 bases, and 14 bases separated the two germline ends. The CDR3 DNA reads TGTGCCTGGAGAAAGAGGGGGGGTGACAATGAGCAGTTCTTC. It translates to CAWRKRGGDNEQFF.

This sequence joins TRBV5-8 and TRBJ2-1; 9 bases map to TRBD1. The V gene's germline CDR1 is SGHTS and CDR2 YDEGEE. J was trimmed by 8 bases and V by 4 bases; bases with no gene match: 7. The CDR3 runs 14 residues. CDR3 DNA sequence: TGTGCCAGCAGCCCTGACAGGGGGTTTGATGAGCAGTTCTTC. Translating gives CASSPDRGFDEQFF.

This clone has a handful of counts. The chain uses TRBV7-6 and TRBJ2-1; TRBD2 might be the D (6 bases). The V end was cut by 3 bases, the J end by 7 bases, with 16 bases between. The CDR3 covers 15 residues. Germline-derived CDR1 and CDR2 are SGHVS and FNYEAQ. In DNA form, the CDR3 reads TGTGCCAGCAGCTTCCGTGGAACGGGGAGGAATGAGCAGTTCTTC. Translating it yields CASSFRGTGRNEQFF. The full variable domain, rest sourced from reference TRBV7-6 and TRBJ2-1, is GAGVSQSPRYKVTKRGQDVALRCDPISGHVSLYWYRQALGQGPEFLTYFNYEAQQDKSGLPNDRFSAERPEGSISTLTIQRTEQRDSAMYRCASSFRGTGRNEQFFGPGTRLTVL.

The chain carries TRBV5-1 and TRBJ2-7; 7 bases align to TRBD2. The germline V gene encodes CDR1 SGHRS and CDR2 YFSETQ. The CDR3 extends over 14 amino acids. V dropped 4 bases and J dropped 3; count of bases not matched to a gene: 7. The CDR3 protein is CASSMRDYLYEQYF. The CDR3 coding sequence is TGCGCCAGCAGCATGCGGGACTACCTCTACGAGCAGTACTTC. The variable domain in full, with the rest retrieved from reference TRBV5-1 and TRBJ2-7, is KAGVTQTPRYLIKTRGQQVTLSCSPISGHRSVSWYQQTPGQGLQFLFEYFSETQRNKGNFPGRFSGRQFSNSRSEMNVSTLELGDSALYLCASSMRDYLYEQYFGPGTRLTVT.

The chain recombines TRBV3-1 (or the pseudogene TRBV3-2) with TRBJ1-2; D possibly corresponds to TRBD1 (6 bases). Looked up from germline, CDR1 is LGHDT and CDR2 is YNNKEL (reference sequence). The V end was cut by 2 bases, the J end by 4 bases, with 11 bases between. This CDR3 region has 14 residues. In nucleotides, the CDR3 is TGTGCCAGCAGCCAATTAGGGGGAGCCTATGGCTACACCTTC. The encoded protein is CASSQLGGAYGYTF.